Below, 27 T cell receptor beta chains from the same sample are listed, as sequenced in a study of Ad26.COV2.S vaccination and SARS-CoV-2 variants. This sample's treatment: about 20 received Ad26.COV2.S at low or high dose, single or two shots; 5 received placebo; per-sample allocation not given. On day 63 after the first injection, vaccine and placebo recipients gave samples. Assay: immunoSEQ multiplex PCR; the TCRdb copy retains only in-frame clones and omits some. The sample has under 300,000 clones; 87% are singletons. The source was peripheral blood, collected in a trial of Ad26.COV2.S vaccine versus placebo. The source is a person between 18 and 65 years old who received the Ad26.COV2.S COVID-19 vaccine or a placebo.

This clone was detected only a few times. J is TRBJ2-7 and V is TRBV7-9; weak D call: TRBD1 (6 bases). The CDR3 is 16 amino acids. Trimming removed 4 bases at V and 0 bases at J, with 16 bases between. Germline values: CDR1 SEHNR, CDR2 FQNEAQ (reference sequence). CDR3 nucleotide sequence: TGTGCCAGCAGCTCTGTAACAGGGAAAAGCTCCTACGAGCAGTACGTC. Translation: CASSSVTGKSSYEQYV.

This sequence joins TRBV7-2 and TRBJ1-6, with a tentative D call TRBD1 (6 bases). Germline V gene sequence: CDR1 SGHTA, CDR2 FQGNSA. The CDR3 covers 16 residues. V was pared by 3 bases and J by 7 bases, with 16 bases between. This chain's CDR3 is CASSLSQGGRNSPLHF. In DNA, the CDR3 is TGTGCCAGCAGCTTGTCACAGGGAGGAAGAAATTCACCCCTCCACTTT.

This clone has a count of ten or more. The CDR3 sequence is CSVEGLGLRDTQYF. CDR3 bases: TGCAGCGTTGAAGGATTAGGACTCAGAGATACGCAGTATTTT. This chain connects TRBV29-1 to TRBJ2-3, with TRBD2 as a possible D gene (5 bases). From germline, CDR1 is SQVTM and CDR2 ANQGSEA. Between the trimmed V and J ends, which lost 1 base and 5 bases, there was a span of 13 bases. The CDR3 covers 14 residues.

This clone appeared a few times. This rearrangement joins TRBV2 to TRBJ1-2; no clear D gene. This CDR3 spans 14 amino acids. Germline CDR1 is SNHLY and CDR2 is FYNNEI. V dropped 6 bases and J dropped 4 bases, with 15 bases sitting between them. CDR3 sequence reads: CASRGYWLSYGYTF. CDR3 nucleotides: TGTGCCAGCAGGGGTTATTGGCTTAGCTATGGCTACACCTTC. The variable domain in full, completed from reference TRBV2 and TRBJ1-2, reads EPEVTQTPSHQVTQMGQEVILRCVPISNHLYFYWYRQILGQKVEFLVSFYNNEISEKSEIFDDQFSVERPDGSNFTLKIRSTKLEDSAMYFCASRGYWLSYGYTFGSGTRLTVV.

The rearrangement links TRBV11-1 to TRBJ2-3, with D perhaps matching TRBD2 (5 bases). V gave up 1 base and J gave up 0 bases, with 11 bases separating them. There are 16 residues in the CDR3. Germline CDR1 is SGHAT and CDR2 is FQDESV (reference sequence). The CDR3 reads CASSLGLRDSTDTQYF. CDR3 bases: TGTGCCAGCAGCTTAGGGCTACGGGATAGCACAGATACGCAGTATTTT.

This rearrangement joins TRBV5-4 to TRBJ2-7; tentatively, D is TRBD2 (6 bases). Per germline, CDR1 SGHNT and CDR2 YYREEE (reference sequence). V lost 4 bases to trimming and J lost 4 bases, with 15 bases between them. This CDR3 comprises 14 residues. The CDR3 DNA reads as TGTGCCAGCAGCGGCCAGGGAGGCATGTACGAGCAGTACTTC. Protein product: CASSGQGGMYEQYF.

The CDR3 DNA sequence: TGTGCCAGCAGCGACGGACTAGCGGAAGAGACCCAGTACTTC. Protein product: CASSDGLAEETQYF. V usage is TRBV5-8 and J usage is TRBJ2-5; TRBD2 aligns across 10 bases. The CDR3 totals 14 residues. The trim removed 4 bases at V and 3 bases at J, leaving 3 bases unmatched. The V gene's germline CDR1 is SGHTS and CDR2 YDEGEE.

The CDR3 nucleotides read TGTGCCAGCAGTCCGGGACAGGGGTTCGGGGAGCTGTTTTTT. Its translation is CASSPGQGFGELFF. The genes are TRBV6-5 and TRBJ2-2, with 10 bases identical to TRBD1. The CDR3 has 14 amino acids. The V gene's germline CDR1 is MNHEY and CDR2 SVGAGI. The V gene end was trimmed by 5 bases and the J gene end by 7 bases; junction bases not matched to a gene: 4.

This clone was seen a single time. The chain employs TRBV28 and TRBJ2-5, with D tentatively TRBD1 or TRBD2 (5 bases each). V was cut by 4 bases and J by 5 bases, with 14 bases left in between. The germline V gene has CDR1 MDHEN and CDR2 SYDVKM. The length of the CDR3 is 14 residues. The CDR3 is CASSYSGWGETQYF. The DNA for the CDR3 is TGTGCCAGCAGTTACTCGGGTTGGGGGGAGACCCAGTACTTC.

This sequence joins TRBV4-2 and TRBJ2-3, with 12 bases matching TRBD2. CDR1 is LGHNA and CDR2 is YNFKEQ in the germline V gene. The CDR3 is made up of 17 amino acids. With 1 base clipped from V and 4 bases from J, the junction kept 6 bases outside the gene matches. The CDR3 spells CASSQASSGGGSDTQYF. The CDR3, as DNA: TGTGCCAGCAGCCAAGCCTCTAGCGGGGGGGGATCAGATACGCAGTATTTT.

A single count supports this clone. The chain joins TRBV13 to TRBJ2-3, with TRBD1 identical over 10 bases. The trim removed 6 bases at V and 2 bases at J, leaving 17 bases unmatched. The CDR3 length is 19 residues. Germline CDR1 and CDR2: PRHDT and FYEKMQ (reference sequence). The CDR3 region is CASRNSWGQGLISTDTQYF. The CDR3 DNA sequence: TGTGCCAGCAGGAACAGCTGGGGACAGGGGCTTATCTCCACAGATACGCAGTATTTT.

The chain is built from TRBV5-4 and TRBJ1-1; D uncertain. V dropped 1 base and J dropped 1 base, with 11 bases sitting between them. This CDR3 is 15 amino acids long. The V gene's germline CDR1 is SGHNT and CDR2 YYREEE (reference sequence). The CDR3 region is CASSLSGAWNTEAFF. Written as DNA, the CDR3 is TGTGCCAGCAGCTTGAGTGGAGCGTGGAACACTGAAGCTTTCTTT.

The rearrangement uses TRBV30 and TRBJ2-3, with D tentatively TRBD2 (7 bases). The germline CDR1 and CDR2 sequences are GTSNPN and SVGIG (reference sequence). V was cut by 0 bases and J by 0 bases, with 10 bases left in between. CDR3 length: 15 residues. The CDR3 sequence: CAWSVGGGSTDTQYF. CDR3 nucleotides: TGTGCCTGGAGTGTAGGGGGGGGTAGCACAGATACGCAGTATTTT.

In its sample, this clone was seen a few times. The V and J genes are TRBV6-2 or TRBV6-3 and TRBJ1-1; D is unclear. From germline, CDR1 is MNHEY and CDR2 SVGEGT. The CDR3 spans 12 residues. With 5 bases removed from V and 3 bases from J, the gap between germline ends came to 7 bases. The CDR3 region is CASSHRHTEAFF. The CDR3 DNA follows: TGTGCCAGCAGTCACCGACACACTGAAGCTTTCTTT.

A single count supports this clone. The rearrangement links TRBV7-9 to TRBJ2-1; D not resolved. In germline, CDR1 is SEHNR, CDR2 FQNEAQ (reference sequence). This CDR3 is built from 17 residues. V was cut by 2 bases and J by 0 bases, with 14 bases left in between. CDR3 DNA sequence: TGTGCCAGCAGCTTACCCCCAATCCGAAGCTCCTACAATGAGCAGTTCTTC. This gives the protein CASSLPPIRSSYNEQFF.

This clone was recorded only once. The rearrangement joins TRBV19 to TRBJ1-1; D uncertain. Germline V gives CDR1 LNHDA, CDR2 SQIVND (reference sequence). CDR3 length equals 15 residues. The ends were cut back, 5 bases at V and 0 bases at J, with 13 bases in the middle. DNA of the CDR3: TGTGCCAGTAGTCGACGAGTTACAATGAACACTGAAGCTTTCTTT. Its protein product is CASSRRVTMNTEAFF.

The J gene is TRBJ1-1, the V gene TRBV7-2; no reliable D call. V shed 0 bases and J shed 4 bases, with 6 bases lying between them. Per the germline V gene, CDR1 is SGHTA and CDR2 is FQGNSA. CDR3 length equals 13 residues. CDR3 loop: CASSLAQATEAFF. For the CDR3, the DNA is TGTGCCAGCAGCTTAGCCCAGGCCACTGAAGCTTTCTTT.

The chain joins TRBV5-6 to TRBJ2-3, with 9 bases matching TRBD2. The germline V gene encodes CDR1 SGHDT and CDR2 YYEEEE. This CDR3 is 16 amino acids long. The J segment lost 2 bases and the V segment lost 1 base, leaving 5 bases of the junction unmatched. The CDR3 DNA is TGTGCCAGCAGCTTGCCAGCGGGGGGTCCCACAGATACGCAGTATTTT. Translating gives CASSLPAGGPTDTQYF.

The V gene is TRBV7-9, the J gene TRBJ1-2; D gene uncertain. The CDR3 extends over 12 amino acids. The V and J ends lost 1 base and 6 bases respectively, with 6 bases between them. Per germline, CDR1 SEHNR and CDR2 FQNEAQ (reference sequence). CDR3 residues: CASSLGDDGYTF. CDR3 in DNA: TGTGCCAGCAGCTTAGGAGATGATGGCTACACCTTC. Filled out from reference TRBV7-9 and TRBJ1-2, the complete variable domain reads DTGVSQNPRHKITKRGQNVTFRCDPISEHNRLYWYRQTLGQGPEFLTYFQNEAQLEKSRLLSDRFSAERPKGSFSTLEIQRTEQGDSAMYLCASSLGDDGYTFGSGTRLTVV.

CDR3 residues: CASSFTGAGELFF. In nucleotides, the CDR3 is TGTGCCAGCAGCTTTACAGGGGCCGGGGAGCTGTTTTTT. The rearrangement links TRBV28 to TRBJ2-2; 7 nucleotides align to TRBD1. V shed 6 bases and J 6 bases; nucleotides not matched to a gene: 4. This CDR3 spans 13 amino acids. Germline lookup yields CDR1 MDHEN and CDR2 SYDVKM.

This clone was counted between two and nine times. The J gene is TRBJ1-2, the V gene TRBV10-3; tentatively, D is TRBD1 (6 bases). Trimming took 6 bases from V and 2 from J, leaving 16 bases between them. Per germline, CDR1 ENHRY and CDR2 SYGVKD. This CDR3 is built from 15 residues. The CDR3 coding sequence is TGTGCCATCAGGGACAGCGGACTGGTAAACTATGGCTACACCTTC. Translated, it gives CAIRDSGLVNYGYTF.

The gene calls are TRBV18 and TRBJ1-5, with TRBD1 identical over 11 bases. The CDR3 runs 15 residues. Trimming took 6 bases from V and 4 from J; bases not matched to a gene: 5. Looked up from germline, CDR1 is KGHSH and CDR2 is LQKENI. This CDR3 reads CASSFGTGGNQPQHF. The CDR3 DNA sequence: TGTGCCAGCTCTTTCGGGACAGGGGGTAATCAGCCCCAGCATTTT.

The chain's CDR3 is CASRLTRSTGELFF. The DNA for the CDR3 is TGTGCCAGCAGGCTAACAAGATCTACCGGGGAGCTGTTTTTT. The chain is built from TRBV11-2 and TRBJ2-2, with D unclear. V lost 6 bases, J lost 5 bases, and 13 bases lay in between. This CDR3 contains 14 residues. Germline V CDR1 and CDR2: SGHAT, FQNNGV.

This chain uses TRBV7-2 with TRBJ1-1, with 7 bases fitting TRBD1. This CDR3 is 15 amino acids long. Germline V gene data show CDR1 as SGHTA and CDR2 as FQGNSA. Trimming at V came to 2 bases and at J to 3 bases, leaving 6 bases not matched to a gene. DNA for the CDR3: TGTGCCAGCAGCTTATCAGGGGGAAGCCACACTGAAGCTTTCTTT. Its translation: CASSLSGGSHTEAFF. Full variable domain (remainder filled in from reference TRBV7-2 and TRBJ1-1): GAGVSQSPSNKVTEKGKDVELRCDPISGHTALYWYRQSLGQGLEFLIYFQGNSAPDKSGLPSDRFSAERTGGSVSTLTIQRTQQEDSAVYLCASSLSGGSHTEAFFGQGTRLTVV.

In this sample, this clone turned up once. This chain uses TRBV19 with TRBJ1-1; no reliable D call. The CDR3 consists of 12 residues. Germline CDR1 is LNHDA and CDR2 is SQIVND (reference sequence). The V and J ends lost 8 bases and 1 base respectively, with 8 bases between them. This CDR3 reads CASSFWNTEAFF. The CDR3 nucleotides are TGTGCCAGTTCGTTCTGGAACACTGAAGCTTTCTTT.

The chain employs TRBV13 and TRBJ2-7; 8 positions match TRBD1. This CDR3 is built from 12 residues. Unmatched junction bases numbered 5, after V lost 4 bases and J lost 9 bases. Germline V CDR1 and CDR2: PRHDT, FYEKMQ (reference sequence). The DNA of the CDR3 is TGTGCCAGCAGCTCGGACAGGGATGGGCAGTACGTC. It codes for CASSSDRDGQYV.

This chain joins TRBV6-5 and TRBJ1-1; 7 bases fit TRBD1. The length of the CDR3 is 14 residues. Germline V CDR1 and CDR2: MNHEY, SVGAGI. J was trimmed by 5 bases and V by 0 bases; bases with no gene match: 3. The CDR3 reads CASSYSQGGTEAFF. CDR3 DNA sequence: TGTGCCAGCAGTTACTCTCAGGGGGGTACTGAAGCTTTCTTT.